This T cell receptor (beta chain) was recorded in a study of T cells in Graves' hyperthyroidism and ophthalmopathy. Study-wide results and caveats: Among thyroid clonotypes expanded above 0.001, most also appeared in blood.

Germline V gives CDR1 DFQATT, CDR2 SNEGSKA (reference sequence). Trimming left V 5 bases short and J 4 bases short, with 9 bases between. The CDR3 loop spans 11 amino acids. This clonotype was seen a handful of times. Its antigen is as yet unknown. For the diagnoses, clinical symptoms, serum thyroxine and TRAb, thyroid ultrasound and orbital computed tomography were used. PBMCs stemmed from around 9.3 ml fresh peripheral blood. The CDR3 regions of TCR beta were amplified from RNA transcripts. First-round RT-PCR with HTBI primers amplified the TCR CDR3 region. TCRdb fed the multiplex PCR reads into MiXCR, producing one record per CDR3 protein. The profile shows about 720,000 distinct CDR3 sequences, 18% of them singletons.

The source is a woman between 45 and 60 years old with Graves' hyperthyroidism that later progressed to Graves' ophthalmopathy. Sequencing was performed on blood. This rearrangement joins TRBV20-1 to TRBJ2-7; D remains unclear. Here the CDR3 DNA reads TGCAGTGCTGACGGGTTGTACGAGCAGTACTTC. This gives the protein CSADGLYEQYF.